Below, 6 T cell receptor beta chains from the same sample are listed, as sequenced in a study of T cells in Graves' hyperthyroidism and ophthalmopathy. TCR beta CDR3 region amplification was performed from RNA transcripts. An initial round of RT-PCR targeting the TCR CDR3 relied on the HTBI primer set. TCRdb reanalysed the multiplex PCR reads using MiXCR and keeps one entry per CDR3 protein. The sample carries around 690,000 distinct CDR3 sequences, 15% to 20% recorded once. Sequenced sample: blood. The receptors shown here come from a man aged 45-60 years with Graves' hyperthyroidism.

This clonotype was recorded many times. The chain links TRBV2 to TRBJ2-1, with TRBD2 matching over 12 bases. With 5 bases clipped from V and 7 bases from J, the junction kept 6 bases outside the gene matches. Germline CDR1 SNHLY, CDR2 FYNNEI. The CDR3 consists of 15 residues. DNA for the CDR3: TGTGCCAGCAGTTCTCTAGCGGGAGGGAGAAATGAGCAGTTCTTC. It translates to CASSSLAGGRNEQFF. The complete variable domain, with remaining parts taken from reference TRBV2 and TRBJ2-1, reads EPEVTQTPSHQVTQMGQEVILRCVPISNHLYFYWYRQILGQKVEFLVSFYNNEISEKSEIFDDQFSVERPDGSNFTLKIRSTKLEDSAMYFCASSSLAGGRNEQFFGPGTRLTVL.

As regards this clonotype: A single base separates this from a much larger clone, so it may be a read error. The chain couples TRBV2 to TRBJ2-1, with TRBD1 matching 10 bases. The CDR3 totals 14 residues. Germline CDR1 is SNHLY and CDR2 is FYNNEI. The CDR3 DNA sequence: TGTGCCAGCAGGGGACAGGGGACCTACAATGAGCGGTTCTTC. This encodes CASRGQGTYNERFF.

Only a few counts were recorded for this clonotype. The genes are TRBV9 and TRBJ1-1; 9 bases are a match to TRBD1. Germline V gene data show CDR1 as SGDLS and CDR2 as YYNGEE. The length of the CDR3 is 14 residues. With V trimmed by 4 bases and J by 7 bases, 8 bases remained unmatched. The CDR3, as DNA: TGTGCCAGCAGCCCGGGACAGGGAGTGAATGAAGCTTTCTTT. Its protein is CASSPGQGVNEAFF. Filled out from reference TRBV9 and TRBJ1-1, the complete variable domain reads DSGVTQTPKHLITATGQRVTLRCSPRSGDLSVYWYQQSLDQGLQFLIQYYNGEERAKGNILERFSAQQFPDLHSELNLSSLELGDSALYFCASSPGQGVNEAFFGQGTRLTVV.

This clonotype was counted many times. V and J are TRBV10-3 and TRBJ2-7; the match to TRBD1 covers 11 bases. Germline assignment: CDR1 ENHRY and CDR2 SYGVKD. J lost 6 bases, V lost 4 bases, and 2 bases had no gene match. The CDR3 has 13 amino acids. The chain's CDR3 is CAISGTGGTEQYF. CDR3 bases: TGTGCCATCAGTGGGACAGGGGGCACCGAGCAGTACTTC.

This chain links TRBV28 with TRBJ2-7, with D tentatively TRBD1 (6 bases). Germline V gene data show CDR1 as MDHEN and CDR2 as SYDVKM. Trimming pared 4 bases from V and 5 bases from J, leaving 12 bases between. The CDR3 runs 13 residues. This CDR3 reads CASSYTGLHEQYF. The CDR3 DNA reads as TGTGCCAGCAGTTACACAGGGCTCCACGAGCAGTACTTC.

The CDR3 loop is CSARRKNRDMELDIQYF. The CDR3 DNA is TGCAGTGCTAGGCGGAAAAATAGGGATATGGAGTTGGACATTCAGTACTTC. This chain uses TRBV20-1 with TRBJ2-4, with no clear D. Trimming pared 3 bases from V and 8 bases from J, leaving 26 bases between. The CDR3 runs to 17 residues. CDR1 and CDR2 from the germline V gene are DFQATT and SNEGSKA (reference sequence).